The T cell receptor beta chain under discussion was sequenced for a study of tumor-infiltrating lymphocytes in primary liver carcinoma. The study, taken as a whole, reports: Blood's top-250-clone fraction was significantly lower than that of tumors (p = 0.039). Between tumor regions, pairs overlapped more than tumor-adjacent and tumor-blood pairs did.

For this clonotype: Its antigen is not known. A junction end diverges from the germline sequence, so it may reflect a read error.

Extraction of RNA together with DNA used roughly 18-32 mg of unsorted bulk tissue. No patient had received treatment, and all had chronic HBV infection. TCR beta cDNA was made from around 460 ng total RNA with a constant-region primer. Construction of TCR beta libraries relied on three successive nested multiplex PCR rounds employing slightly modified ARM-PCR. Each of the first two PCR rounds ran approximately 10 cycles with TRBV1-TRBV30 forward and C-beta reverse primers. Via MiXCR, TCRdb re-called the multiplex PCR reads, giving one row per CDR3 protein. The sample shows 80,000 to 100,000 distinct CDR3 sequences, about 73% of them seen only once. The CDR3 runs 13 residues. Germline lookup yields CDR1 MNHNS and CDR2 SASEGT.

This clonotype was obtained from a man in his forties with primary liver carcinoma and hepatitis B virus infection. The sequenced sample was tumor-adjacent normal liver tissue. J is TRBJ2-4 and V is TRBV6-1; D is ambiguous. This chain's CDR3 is CTSLGPQENIPYF. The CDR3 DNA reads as TGTACCAGCCTCGGCCCCCAGGAAAACATTCCGTACTTC.